Reported below is one T cell receptor (beta chain). Its cognate antigen is unknown. The PCR ran on 60 Vbeta and 13 Jbeta primers. TCRdb's copy holds only in-frame clones and misses some; the assay was immunoSEQ multiplex PCR. Here the sample spans 150,000 to 200,000 clones, roughly four fifths being singletons. The record originates from a study of cytomegalovirus exposure and HLA in healthy donors. The germline V gene encodes CDR1 KGHSH and CDR2 LQKENI. The CDR3 runs to 13 residues. Deletions cut 8 bases from V and 1 base from J, with 8 bases between. Though nominally healthy at sampling, donors likely had unrecorded immune exposures. Study observations and caveats: Roughly uniform sequencing depth across donors was assumed, possibly incorrectly. Within the data, a cluster of highly shared sequence variants was likely a sequencing artifact. Despite most TCR sequences being rare, some public TCRs occurred in many donors.

The genes are TRBV18 and TRBJ2-2; D remains ambiguous. This TCR was recovered from a woman aged 18-30 years in good health and CMV-seropositive. The sample consisted of PBMCs. This CDR3 is CASLTGNTGELFF. CDR3 nucleotides: TGTGCCAGCCTTACCGGGAACACCGGGGAGCTGTTTTTT.